This TCR beta chain came from a study of blood T cell repertoires in COVID-19. The CDR3 consists of 13 residues. Germline CDR1 is SSHAT and CDR2 is FNYEAQ (reference sequence). The V segment lost 1 base and the J segment 4 bases; nucleotides outside the gene matches: 0. Using immunoSEQ multiplex PCR, the repertoire was profiled, and TCRdb retains in-frame clones only, with some absent. In the table there are about 170,000 clones, about nine tenths of which are singletons. The V and J genes are TRBV7-7 and TRBJ2-5, with 7 bases fitting TRBD2. The source is a man between 60 and 75 years old with acute or convalescent COVID-19. Specimen: peripheral blood. CDR3 loop: CASSLGGGETQYF. In DNA, the CDR3 is TGTGCCAGCAGCTTAGGGGGGGGAGAGACCCAGTACTTC.